One and the same sample provided the 2 T cell receptor beta chains below, sequenced in a study of neurological immune-mediated disorders. TCRdb processed the 5' RACE reads anew with MiXCR; each CDR3 protein has one entry. The sample records over 45,000 distinct CDR3 sequences, 2.5% to 3.5% being singletons. Sequencing used PBMCs. Every receptor here comes from a woman between 45 and 65 years old with multiple sclerosis.

The table lists this clonotype with many counts. The rearrangement uses TRBV5-1 and TRBJ2-3; 8 positions match TRBD1. The CDR3 runs 17 residues. Per germline, CDR1 SGHRS and CDR2 YFSETQ. V shed 0 bases and J 0 bases; nucleotides not matched to a gene: 6. The chain's CDR3 is CASSLARTGISTDTQYF. CDR3 coding DNA: TGCGCCAGCAGCTTGGCTCGGACAGGGATTAGCACAGATACGCAGTATTTT.

This clonotype has a count of ten or more. The chain carries TRBV5-1 and TRBJ2-5; D gene unclear. The CDR3 covers 13 residues. V lost 0 bases to trimming and J lost 5 bases, with 8 bases between them. CDR1 and CDR2 from the germline V gene are SGHRS and YFSETQ. CDR3 in amino acids: CASSLGEVETQYF. CDR3 DNA sequence: TGCGCCAGCAGCTTGGGAGAAGTTGAGACCCAGTACTTC.